These T cell receptor beta chains were read from a single sample in a study of OX40 agonist ivuxolimab in advanced cancers. The table came from immunoSEQ multiplex PCR; TCRdb's copy has only in-frame clones and leaves some out. Seen here are 70,000 or so clones, 85% observed once, and the top ten hold under 4.5%. The specimen comprised CD4+ or CD8+ T cells sorted from blood, sampled in a trial of the OX40 agonist ivuxolimab. Source of these receptors: an adult with an advanced solid tumor such as melanoma, head and neck, liver or kidney cancer. Each CDR3 is given with its conserved first and last residue. The order of the fields is J gene, D gene, V gene, CDR3 protein. D genes are given only for firm matches.

>TRBJ2-7|NA|TRBV28
CASHASLGEWSYEQYF
>TRBJ2-7|NA|TRBV7-6
CASSLRNGGEQYF
>TRBJ1-3|NA|TRBV5-1
CASSLEGSGVTIYF
>TRBJ2-1|TRBD2|TRBV18
CASSPTGGEQFF
>TRBJ2-1|TRBD2|TRBV28
CASRRLAGGNEQFF
>TRBJ2-1|TRBD2|TRBV27
CASSTLAGGSYNEQFF
>TRBJ2-2|TRBD1|TRBV6-1
CASSEYWMGGQGPGELFF
>TRBJ2-3|NA|TRBV7-8
CASSYRTTGTDTQYF
>TRBJ2-1|NA|TRBV20-1
CSGPNEQFF
>TRBJ2-7|TRBD1|TRBV7-3
CASSLTRTGGGEQYF
>TRBJ1-2|NA|TRBV4-3
CASSQVGGVWGYTF
>TRBJ2-1|TRBD1|TRBV28
CASSLADQGDNEQFF
>TRBJ1-5|NA|TRBV12-5
CASGQGPGNQPQHF
>TRBJ2-3|NA|TRBV5-5
CASSPAGVADTQYF
>TRBJ1-1|NA|TRBV6-5
CASSFGRINTEAFF
>TRBJ2-3|TRBD2|TRBV18
CASSPLAGVSRVGRTQYF
>TRBJ1-5|NA|TRBV6-5
CASSSRVGNQPQHF
>TRBJ2-1|NA|TRBV6-5
CASRPRGVNEQFF
>TRBJ2-4|NA|TRBV6-6
CASSYQHGAIQYF
>TRBJ2-7|TRBD2|TRBV6-5
CASSSGLAGVGEQYF
>TRBJ1-1|NA|TRBV5-1
CASSLGGLGGNTEAFF
>TRBJ1-3|TRBD1|TRBV5-4
CASSRQGMGNTIYF
>TRBJ2-3|NA|TRBV6-1
CASALGPTSTDTQYF